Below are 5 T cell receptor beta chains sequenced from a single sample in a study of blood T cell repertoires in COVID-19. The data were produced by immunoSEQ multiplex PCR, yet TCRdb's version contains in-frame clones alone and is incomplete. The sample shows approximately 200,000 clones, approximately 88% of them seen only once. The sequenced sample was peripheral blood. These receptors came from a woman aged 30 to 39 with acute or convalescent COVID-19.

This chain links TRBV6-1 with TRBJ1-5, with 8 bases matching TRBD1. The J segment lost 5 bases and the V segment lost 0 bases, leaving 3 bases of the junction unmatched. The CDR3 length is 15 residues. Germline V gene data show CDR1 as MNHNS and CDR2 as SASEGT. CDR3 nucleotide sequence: TGTGCCAGCAGTGAAGCCCCACAGGGGGATCAGCCCCAGCATTTT. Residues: CASSEAPQGDQPQHF.

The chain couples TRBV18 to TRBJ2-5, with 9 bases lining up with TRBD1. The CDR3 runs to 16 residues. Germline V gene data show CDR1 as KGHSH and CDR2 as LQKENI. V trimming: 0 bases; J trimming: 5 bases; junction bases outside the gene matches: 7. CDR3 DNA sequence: TGTGCCAGCTCACCACCACAGGGGGCGTTGGGGGAGACCCAGTACTTC. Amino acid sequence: CASSPPQGALGETQYF.

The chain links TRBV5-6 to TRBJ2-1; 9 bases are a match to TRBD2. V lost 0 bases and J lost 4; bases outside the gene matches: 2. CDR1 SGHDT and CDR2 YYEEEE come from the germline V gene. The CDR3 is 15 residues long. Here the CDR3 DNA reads TGTGCCAGCAGCTTGGTTGCGGGAGGGTACAATGAGCAGTTCTTC. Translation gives CASSLVAGGYNEQFF.

The CDR3 is CASSSRLDYIETQYF. CDR3 nucleotide sequence: TGTGCCAGCAGCTCCAGATTGGACTACATTGAGACCCAGTACTTC. V is TRBV5-4 and J is TRBJ2-5, with a weak D call TRBD2 (6 bases). The CDR3 sequence is 15 residues long. The V end lost 3 bases, the J end lost 5 bases, and 17 bases lay between the germline ends. Germline V lookup: CDR1 SGHNT, CDR2 YYREEE (reference sequence).

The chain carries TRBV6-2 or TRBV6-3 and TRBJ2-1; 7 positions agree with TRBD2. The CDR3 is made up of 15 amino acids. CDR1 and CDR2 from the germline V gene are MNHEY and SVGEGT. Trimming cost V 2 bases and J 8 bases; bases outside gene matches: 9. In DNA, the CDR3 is TGTGCCAGCAGTTACAGGTGGTGGGAGGGGCATGAGCAGTTCTTC. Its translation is CASSYRWWEGHEQFF.